This T cell receptor beta chain emerged from a study of shared clonotypes between healthy human individuals. Study in general: The donors, a couple of women and a few men, were aged 18 to 49.

Assay used: immunoSEQ multiplex PCR; TCRdb lists only in-frame clones, some missing. The sample carries 1,400,000 or so clones, 97% to 99% recorded once. Germline CDR1 LGHNA, CDR2 YSLEER. Germline trimming cut 5 bases from V and 4 bases from J; bases unmatched to any gene: 15. The CDR3 totals 17 residues. Recent vaccinations or acute infections were absent in the healthy HIV-negative adult donors. CD4+ cells yielded CD45RA+ naive and CD45RA-negative memory subsets. Whole-study results and caveats: Estimated clonotype richness was generally higher in naive than memory subsets.

This clone has a single count. Antigen specificity is unknown. The chain uses TRBV4-3 and TRBJ2-3, with 7 nucleotides matching TRBD2. The source material was naive CD4+ T cells sorted from blood. Subset indicated: CD45RA+ positively selected. The TCR originated in a man aged 25-45 years in good health. CDR3 region: CASSSPAHQGGPDTQYF. The CDR3, as DNA: TGCGCCAGCAGCTCCCCCGCTCATCAGGGAGGGCCAGATACGCAGTATTTT.